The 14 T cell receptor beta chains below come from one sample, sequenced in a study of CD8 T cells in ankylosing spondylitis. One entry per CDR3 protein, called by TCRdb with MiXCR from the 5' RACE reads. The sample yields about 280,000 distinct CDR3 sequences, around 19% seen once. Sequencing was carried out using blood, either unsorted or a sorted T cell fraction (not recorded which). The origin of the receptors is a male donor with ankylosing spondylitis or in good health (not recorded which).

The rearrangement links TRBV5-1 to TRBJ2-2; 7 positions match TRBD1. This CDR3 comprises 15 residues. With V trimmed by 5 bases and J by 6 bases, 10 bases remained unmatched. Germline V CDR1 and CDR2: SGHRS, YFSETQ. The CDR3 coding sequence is TGCGCCAGCAGTAATCCCGGGACAGCCGCCGGGGAGCTGTTTTTT. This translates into CASSNPGTAAGELFF.

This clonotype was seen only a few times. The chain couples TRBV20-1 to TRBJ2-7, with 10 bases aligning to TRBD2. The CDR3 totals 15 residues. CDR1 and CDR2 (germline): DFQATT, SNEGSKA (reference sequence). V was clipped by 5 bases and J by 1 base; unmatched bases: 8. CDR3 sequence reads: CSAGGLAGVSYEQYV. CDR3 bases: TGCAGTGCTGGCGGGCTAGCGGGAGTGTCCTACGAGCAGTACGTC.

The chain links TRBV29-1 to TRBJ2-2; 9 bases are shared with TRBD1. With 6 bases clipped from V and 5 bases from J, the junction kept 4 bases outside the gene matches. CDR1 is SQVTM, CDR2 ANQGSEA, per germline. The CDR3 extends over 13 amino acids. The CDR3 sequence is CSVGTGRTGELFF. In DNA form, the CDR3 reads TGCAGCGTCGGGACAGGGCGGACCGGGGAGCTGTTTTTT.

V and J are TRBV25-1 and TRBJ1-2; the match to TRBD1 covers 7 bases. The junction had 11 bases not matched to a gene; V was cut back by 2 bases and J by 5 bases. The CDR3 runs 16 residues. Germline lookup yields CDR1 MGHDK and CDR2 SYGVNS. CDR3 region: CASSEEGARTGYGYTF. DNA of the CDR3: TGTGCCAGCAGTGAAGAGGGGGCAAGGACAGGTTATGGCTACACCTTC.

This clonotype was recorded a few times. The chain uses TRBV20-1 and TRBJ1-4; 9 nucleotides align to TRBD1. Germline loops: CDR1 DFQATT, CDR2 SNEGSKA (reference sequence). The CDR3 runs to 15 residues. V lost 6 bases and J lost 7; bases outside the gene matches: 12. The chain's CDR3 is CSAVPGQGGREKLFF. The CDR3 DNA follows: TGCAGTGCCGTCCCGGGACAGGGAGGTCGTGAAAAACTGTTTTTT.

The CDR3: CSASPMETQYF. CDR3 nucleotide sequence: TGCAGTGCTAGTCCCATGGAGACCCAGTACTTC. The chain combines TRBV20-1 with TRBJ2-5, with D unclear. The germline V gene has CDR1 DFQATT and CDR2 SNEGSKA (reference sequence). The CDR3 contains 11 residues. The V end lost 3 bases, the J end lost 5 bases, and 7 bases lay between the germline ends.

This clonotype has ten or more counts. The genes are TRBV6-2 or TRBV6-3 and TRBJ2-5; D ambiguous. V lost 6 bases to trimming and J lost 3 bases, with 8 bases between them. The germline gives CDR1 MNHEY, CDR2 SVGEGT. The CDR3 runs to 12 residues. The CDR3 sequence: CASRRPEETQYF. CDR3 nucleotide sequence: TGTGCCAGCAGAAGACCCGAAGAGACCCAGTACTTC.

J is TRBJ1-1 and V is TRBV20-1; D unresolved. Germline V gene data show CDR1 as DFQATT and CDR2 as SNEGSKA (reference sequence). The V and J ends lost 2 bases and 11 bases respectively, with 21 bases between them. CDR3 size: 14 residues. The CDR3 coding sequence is TGCAGTGCTAGACGACCGGACCTGCCCCAGGAGGCTTTCTTT. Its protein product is CSARRPDLPQEAFF.

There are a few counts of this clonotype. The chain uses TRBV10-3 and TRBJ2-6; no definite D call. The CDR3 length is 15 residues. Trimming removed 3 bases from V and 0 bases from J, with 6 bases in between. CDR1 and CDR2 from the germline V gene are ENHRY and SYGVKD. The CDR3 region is CAISEGNSGANVLTF. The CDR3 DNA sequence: TGTGCCATCAGTGAAGGGAACTCTGGGGCCAACGTCCTGACTTTC.

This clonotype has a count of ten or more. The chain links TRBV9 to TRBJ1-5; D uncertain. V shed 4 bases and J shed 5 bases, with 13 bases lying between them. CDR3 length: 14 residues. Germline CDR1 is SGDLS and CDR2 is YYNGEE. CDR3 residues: CASSSPGSDQPQHF. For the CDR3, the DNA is TGTGCCAGCAGCTCTCCGGGGTCGGATCAGCCCCAGCATTTT.

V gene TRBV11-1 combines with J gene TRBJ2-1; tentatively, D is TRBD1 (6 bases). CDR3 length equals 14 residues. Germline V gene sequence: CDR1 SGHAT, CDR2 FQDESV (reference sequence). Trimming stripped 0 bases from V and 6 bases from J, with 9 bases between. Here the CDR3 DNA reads TGTGCCAGCAGCTTAGCAGTGACAGGCAATGAGCAGTTCTTC. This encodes CASSLAVTGNEQFF.

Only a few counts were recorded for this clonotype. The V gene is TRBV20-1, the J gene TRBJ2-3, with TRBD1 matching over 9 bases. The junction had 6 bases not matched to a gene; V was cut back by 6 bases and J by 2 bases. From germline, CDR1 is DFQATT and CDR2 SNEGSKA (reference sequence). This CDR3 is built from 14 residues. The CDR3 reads CSAPTGGNTDTQYF. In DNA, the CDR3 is TGCAGTGCCCCGACAGGGGGAAACACAGATACGCAGTATTTT.

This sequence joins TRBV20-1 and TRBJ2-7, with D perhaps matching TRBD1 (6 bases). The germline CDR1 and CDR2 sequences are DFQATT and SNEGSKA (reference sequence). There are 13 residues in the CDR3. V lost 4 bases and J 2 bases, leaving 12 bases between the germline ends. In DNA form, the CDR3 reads TGCAGTGCTATTGGGGGCGGTACCTACGAGCAGTACGTC. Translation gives CSAIGGGTYEQYV.

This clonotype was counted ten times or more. DNA for the CDR3: TGTGCCAGCAGCGCCTCTCCCCAAGAGACCCAGTACTTC. It specifies CASSASPQETQYF. V gene TRBV9 combines with J gene TRBJ2-5; no firm D call. The CDR3 consists of 13 residues. The V end was cut by 3 bases, the J end by 1 base, with 7 bases between. From germline, CDR1 is SGDLS and CDR2 YYNGEE. Together with reference TRBV9 and TRBJ2-5, the CDR3 gives the full variable domain: DSGVTQTPKHLITATGQRVTLRCSPRSGDLSVYWYQQSLDQGLQFLIQYYNGEERAKGNILERFSAQQFPDLHSELNLSSLELGDSALYFCASSASPQETQYFGPGTRLLVL.